This note documents a single T cell receptor beta chain sequence. Seattle researchers signed up patients amid active infection and tracked them longitudinally. In the authors' methods: Quantification of nucleated cells was approximated via reference gene primer amplification. Libraries were prepared by immunoSEQ multiplex PCR; TCRdb keeps only in-frame clonotypes and omits some of them. Clone size and the V and J calls come from that table; the DNA yielded D and trimming. The profile shows 140,000 or so clones, 84% of them singletons. The data belong to a study of blood T cell repertoires in COVID-19. On the study more broadly: The origin of the acute and convalescent COVID-19 samples was the United States, Italy and Spain. Nucleic acid was either cDNA or gDNA, and it came from T cells, B-cell-depleted T cells, or PBMCs.

J was trimmed by 6 bases and V by 4 bases; bases with no gene match: 5. The CDR3 has 14 residues. Germline loops: CDR1 SGDLS, CDR2 YYNGEE. J is TRBJ2-2 and V is TRBV9, with 8 bases that match TRBD1. Sequenced: peripheral blood. The receptor was isolated from a man aged 25-45 years with COVID-19, enrolled during active disease. The CDR3 bases are TGTGCCAGCAGCTTCGACAGGGGTGCCGGGGAGCTGTTTTTT. Its protein product is CASSFDRGAGELFF.